The rows below give T cell receptor beta chains drawn from one sample of a study of regulatory T cells in long-lasting Graves disease. Via MiXCR, TCRdb re-called the multiplex PCR reads, giving one row per CDR3 protein. The sample holds about 340,000 distinct CDR3 sequences, around a fifth seen once. The sequencing here drew on peripheral blood mononuclear cells (PBMCs), taken when the disease was refractory, from a patient treated with antithyroid drugs. All receptors come from a female donor with Graves disease. Each CDR3 is given with its conserved first and last residue. Each record gives: D gene, J gene, V gene, clone size, CDR3 DNA, CDR3 protein. D genes are given only for firm matches. Clone size appears in some rows only: once, few, many, or a class for an expanded clone.

D: TRBD2; J: TRBJ2-5; V: TRBV6-5; size: many; DNA: TGTGCCAGCAGTTACAAAGGACTAGCGGGAGAATTACCGGAGACCCAGTACTTC; CDR3: CASSYKGLAGELPETQYF
D: NA; J: TRBJ1-1; V: TRBV7-3; size: NA; DNA: TGTGCCAGCAGCTTATCAAGTGGGTCTATAGCTGAAGCTTTCTTT; CDR3: CASSLSSGSIAEAFF
D: TRBD1; J: TRBJ2-2; V: TRBV4-1; size: once; DNA: TGCGCCAGCAGCCAGCCCAGCACAGGGGCCACCGGGGAGCTGTTTTTT; CDR3: CASSQPSTGATGELFF
D: TRBD2; J: TRBJ2-7; V: TRBV20-1; size: many; DNA: TGCAGTGCTAGCCCACTAGCGAGCGGCTCCTACGAGCAGTACTTC; CDR3: CSASPLASGSYEQYF
D: NA; J: TRBJ1-4; V: TRBV28; size: many; DNA: TGTGCCAGCAGTTTAACCGGGGGCGGAGGTAATGAAAAACTGTTTTTT; CDR3: CASSLTGGGGNEKLFF
D: NA; J: TRBJ2-3; V: TRBV11-3; size: NA; DNA: TGTGCCAGCAGCTTCCAGGGCACAGATACGCAGTATTTT; CDR3: CASSFQGTDTQYF
D: TRBD2; J: TRBJ2-1; V: TRBV20-1; size: many; DNA: TGCAGTGCCACCACCGGGACTAGCGGGAGGGTTCCGCTATACAATGAGCAGTTCTTC; CDR3: CSATTGTSGRVPLYNEQFF
D: NA; J: TRBJ1-1; V: TRBV3-1; size: many; DNA: TGTGCCAGCAGCCAAGGCTCCCACAGGAACACTGAAGCTTTCTTT; CDR3: CASSQGSHRNTEAFF
D: NA; J: TRBJ1-5; V: TRBV19; size: few; DNA: TGTGCCAGTAGTATGGGGGAGCGTCAGCCCCAGCATTTT; CDR3: CASSMGERQPQHF
D: TRBD1; J: TRBJ2-7; V: TRBV7-3; size: NA; DNA: TGTGCCAGCAGCGCTGGACAGGGTAGGAACGAGCAGTACTTC; CDR3: CASSAGQGRNEQYF
D: TRBD1; J: TRBJ1-6; V: TRBV6-9; size: few; DNA: TGTGCCAGCAGTTACCTCCCGTCGGGACAGTCCAATTCACCCCTCCACTTT; CDR3: CASSYLPSGQSNSPLHF
D: NA; J: TRBJ1-5; V: TRBV19; size: NA; DNA: TGTGCCAGTAGTGGCAGGGGTAGGGGCAATCAGCCCCAGCATTTT; CDR3: CASSGRGRGNQPQHF
D: TRBD1; J: TRBJ2-5; V: TRBV24-1; size: many; DNA: TGTGCCACCAGTGACCGTGGGACAGGGATCGGGGAGACCCAGTACTTC; CDR3: CATSDRGTGIGETQYF
D: NA; J: TRBJ2-1; V: TRBV6-2/TRBV6-3; size: few; DNA: TGTGCCAGCAGGGGAGACACCCCCAATGAGCAGTTCTTC; CDR3: CASRGDTPNEQFF
D: NA; J: TRBJ1-2; V: TRBV27; size: many; DNA: TGTGCCAGCGGTAAACCGGGCCTCAACTATGGCTACACCTTC; CDR3: CASGKPGLNYGYTF
D: NA; J: TRBJ1-5; V: TRBV27; size: many; DNA: TGTGCCAGCAGTTACCGGAGCAATCAGCCCCAGCATTTT; CDR3: CASSYRSNQPQHF
D: TRBD2; J: TRBJ2-7; V: TRBV5-1; size: many; DNA: TGCGCCAGCAGAGCGGGGACCCGGGTCGGGGAGCAGTACTTC; CDR3: CASRAGTRVGEQYF
D: NA; J: TRBJ1-1; V: TRBV6-9; size: NA; DNA: TGTGCCAGCAGTTACTTGGGGACTTTTGAAGCTTTCTTT; CDR3: CASSYLGTFEAFF
D: NA; J: TRBJ1-2; V: TRBV10-2; size: NA; DNA: TGCGCCAGCAGTGACGACACTACATTCTATGGCTACACCTTC; CDR3: CASSDDTTFYGYTF
D: NA; J: TRBJ2-7; V: TRBV3-1; size: many; DNA: TGTGCCAGCAGCCCCCAGGCAGGTAGGGCCTACGAGCAGTACTTC; CDR3: CASSPQAGRAYEQYF
D: TRBD1; J: TRBJ1-5; V: TRBV19; size: NA; DNA: TGTGCCAGTAGTACTATACAGGGGAGTCAGCCCCAGCATTTT; CDR3: CASSTIQGSQPQHF
D: NA; J: TRBJ2-5; V: TRBV20-1; size: many; DNA: TGCAGTGCTAGAGGCAGGGAGGAGACCCAGTACTTC; CDR3: CSARGREETQYF
D: TRBD1; J: TRBJ2-2; V: TRBV6-1; size: NA; DNA: TGTGCCATTAGACAGGGGTTCACCGGGGAGCTGTTTTTT; CDR3: CAIRQGFTGELFF
D: NA; J: TRBJ1-1; V: TRBV7-8; size: many; DNA: TGTGCCAGCAGCTTCAGTAAGGACACTGAAGCTTTCTTT; CDR3: CASSFSKDTEAFF
D: NA; J: TRBJ1-2; V: TRBV5-1; size: many; DNA: TGCGCCAGCAGGCGGCTTCAGGGGAACTATGGCTACACCTTC; CDR3: CASRRLQGNYGYTF
D: TRBD1; J: TRBJ2-1; V: TRBV2; size: few; DNA: TGTGCCACCAGACAGGGCGGCTACAATGAGCAGTTCTTC; CDR3: CATRQGGYNEQFF
D: TRBD1; J: TRBJ1-2; V: TRBV7-9; size: many; DNA: TGTGCCAGCAGCATAGGACAGGTTTACTATGGCTACACCTTC; CDR3: CASSIGQVYYGYTF
D: NA; J: TRBJ1-2; V: TRBV6-1; size: many; DNA: TGTGCCAGCAGTGAAGGAGAAGTTCTGGGGTCTAACTATGGCTACACCTTC; CDR3: CASSEGEVLGSNYGYTF
D: NA; J: TRBJ2-2; V: TRBV9; size: few; DNA: TGTGCCAGCGGACAGACCACCGGGGAGCTGTTTTTT; CDR3: CASGQTTGELFF
D: NA; J: TRBJ1-2; V: TRBV11-2; size: many; DNA: TGTGCCAGCAGCCCCCGGGGCAGTTCGATCTATGGCTACACCTTC; CDR3: CASSPRGSSIYGYTF
D: NA; J: TRBJ1-6; V: TRBV15; size: NA; DNA: TGTGCCACCAGCAGAGGCGTTGGTAGGGCGGCTAATTCACCCCTCCACTTT; CDR3: CATSRGVGRAANSPLHF
D: NA; J: TRBJ1-1; V: TRBV15; size: few; DNA: TGTGCCACCAGCAGAGATCACGCGATCGGGAACACTGAAGCTTTCTTT; CDR3: CATSRDHAIGNTEAFF
D: TRBD1; J: TRBJ1-4; V: TRBV5-1; size: few; DNA: TGCGCCAGCAGCTCCCCCGGGACAGGGCGGGGAGCAACTAATGAAAAACTGTTTTTT; CDR3: CASSSPGTGRGATNEKLFF
D: TRBD1; J: TRBJ2-7; V: TRBV14; size: many; DNA: TGTGCCAGCAGCCTCGGGACAGGGGGCGACGAGCAGTACTTC; CDR3: CASSLGTGGDEQYF
D: NA; J: TRBJ1-2; V: TRBV12-3/TRBV12-4; size: many; DNA: TGTGCCAGCAGTCAGGTCGCCAGGGGAGTCGGCTACACCTTC; CDR3: CASSQVARGVGYTF
D: TRBD2; J: TRBJ2-3; V: TRBV19; size: few; DNA: TGTGCCAGTAGTCCAAGCGGGAACCTAAGACACACAGATACGCAGTATTTT; CDR3: CASSPSGNLRHTDTQYF
D: TRBD2; J: TRBJ2-2; V: TRBV7-9; size: once; DNA: TGTGCCAGCAGCGAGACTAGCGGGAGTGGTGGGGAGCTGTTTTTT; CDR3: CASSETSGSGGELFF
D: TRBD1; J: TRBJ1-3; V: TRBV11-2; size: NA; DNA: TGTGCCAGCAGCTTAGCCCCCGGGACAGGGTTTGGAAACACCATATATTTT; CDR3: CASSLAPGTGFGNTIYF
D: TRBD2; J: TRBJ2-5; V: TRBV2; size: NA; DNA: TGTGCCAGCAGCTCACTAGCGGGGGCACACCAAGAGACCCAGTACTTC; CDR3: CASSSLAGAHQETQYF
D: NA; J: TRBJ1-3; V: TRBV19; size: NA; DNA: TGTGCCAGTACCTCCACGCCTAATCCTGGAAACACCATATATTTT; CDR3: CASTSTPNPGNTIYF
D: NA; J: TRBJ1-2; V: TRBV3-1; size: NA; DNA: TGTGCCAGCAGCCAAGTCGCGACAGTGGAAGGACATAACTATGGCTACACCTTC; CDR3: CASSQVATVEGHNYGYTF
D: TRBD2; J: TRBJ2-5; V: TRBV10-2; size: NA; DNA: TGCGCCAGCAGAGGAACCAGCGGGGGCGCTGGGAAGACCCAGTACTTC; CDR3: CASRGTSGGAGKTQYF
D: NA; J: TRBJ2-7; V: TRBV27; size: many; DNA: TGTGCCAGCAGTCAGCTGGGGGCCTACGAGCAGTACTTC; CDR3: CASSQLGAYEQYF
D: TRBD2; J: TRBJ2-5; V: TRBV2; size: NA; DNA: TGTGCCAGCACCCCGACTAGCGGGAGTGCAGAGACCCAGTACTTC; CDR3: CASTPTSGSAETQYF
D: NA; J: TRBJ2-2; V: TRBV28; size: NA; DNA: TGTGCCAGCAGTTTGTGGAAGGCCGGGGAGCTGTTTTTT; CDR3: CASSLWKAGELFF
D: NA; J: TRBJ2-5; V: TRBV18; size: few; DNA: TGTGCCAGCGCACCGGGCCGGGAGCAAGAGACCCAGTACTTC; CDR3: CASAPGREQETQYF
D: TRBD2; J: TRBJ2-7; V: TRBV12-3/TRBV12-4; size: medium-sized; DNA: TGTGCCAGCAAACCAAGCGGGGGGGCCTACGAGCAGTACTTC; CDR3: CASKPSGGAYEQYF
D: NA; J: TRBJ2-5; V: TRBV11-2; size: NA; DNA: TGTGCCAGCAGCCGTTATCAGGGGGGGGGGGTCCAAGAGACCCAGTACTTC; CDR3: CASSRYQGGGVQETQYF
D: NA; J: TRBJ1-2; V: TRBV2; size: many; DNA: TGTGCCAGCAGTGAAAGAAGTAAGGAGTATGGCTACACCTTC; CDR3: CASSERSKEYGYTF
D: NA; J: TRBJ1-6; V: TRBV6-2/TRBV6-3; size: many; DNA: TGTGCCAGCAGTTACCCTAATTCACCCCTCCACTTT; CDR3: CASSYPNSPLHF
D: NA; J: TRBJ2-2; V: TRBV4-1; size: NA; DNA: TGCGCCAGCAGCCAAGAGTGGAGGGAGTCCGGGGAGCTGTTTTTT; CDR3: CASSQEWRESGELFF
D: NA; J: TRBJ1-5; V: TRBV20-1; size: many; DNA: TGCAGTGCTAACAGGGACAATAGCAATCAGCCCCAGCATTTT; CDR3: CSANRDNSNQPQHF
D: TRBD2; J: TRBJ2-5; V: TRBV12-3/TRBV12-4; size: many; DNA: TGTGCCAGCAGTTCGGCGGGGGTCGAGACCCAGTACTTC; CDR3: CASSSAGVETQYF
D: NA; J: TRBJ2-5; V: TRBV6-9; size: NA; DNA: TGTGCCAGCAGTTACACCCCGGCGGATGTGACCCAGTACTTC; CDR3: CASSYTPADVTQYF